This T cell receptor beta chain was retrieved from a study of T cell responses to AZD1222 COVID-19 vaccine. The data were produced by immunoSEQ multiplex PCR, yet TCRdb's version contains in-frame clones alone and is incomplete. The repertoire includes approximately 110,000 clones, around 90% of them detected once, and 5.2% sits in the top ten. Per the germline V gene, CDR1 is SGHVS and CDR2 is FNYEAQ. V shed 5 bases and J 2 bases; nucleotides not matched to a gene: 7. The CDR3 has 15 amino acids. This sequence was found in an adult in good health. Sequencing used peripheral blood, obtained on day 0 of AZD1222 vaccination. The gene calls are TRBV7-6 and TRBJ2-3, with 7 bases identical to TRBD1. CDR3 protein: CASSNRGQYTDTQYF. The CDR3 nucleotides are TGTGCCAGCAGCAACAGGGGACAATACACAGATACGCAGTATTTT.